This TCR beta chain was obtained from a study of spatial heterogeneity in lung cancer. From the 5' RACE reads, TCRdb called clonotypes with MiXCR, one entry per CDR3 protein. Of approximately 40,000 distinct CDR3 sequences listed, about an eighth are singletons. The germline gives CDR1 DFQATT, CDR2 SNEGSKA (reference sequence). The CDR3 spans 13 residues. V gave up 5 bases and J gave up 1 base, with 10 bases separating them. Time point denoted: sample taken at primary tumor resection. The sequenced material consisted of unsorted whole RNA from tumor, nontumor lung or frozen PBMC. The cohort: under 80 early-stage, untreated non-small cell lung cancer patients.

This chain connects TRBV20-1 to TRBJ2-3, with D possibly being TRBD1 (6 bases). Specimen: PBMCs, collected at surgery. The receptor was isolated from a male donor with early-stage non-small cell lung cancer. The CDR3 protein is CSAQRTGTDTQYF. CDR3 DNA sequence: TGCAGTGCTCAGCGGACAGGCACAGATACGCAGTATTTT.